This T cell receptor beta chain emerged from a study of cytomegalovirus exposure and HLA in healthy donors. Study-wide findings and caveats: With DRB1 most and HLA-C fewest, TCR association rates differed between HLA loci in a later analysis.

The CDR3 length is 15 residues. Per the germline V gene, CDR1 is MNHNS and CDR2 is SASEGT. The ends were cut back, 4 bases at V and 0 bases at J, with 11 bases in the middle. PCR primers comprised 60 Vbeta and 13 Jbeta primers. The protocol was immunoSEQ multiplex PCR, while the TCRdb copy is restricted to in-frame clones and leaves out a portion. The sample holds fewer than 150,000 clones, over 75% seen once. All the people who gave samples were healthy bone marrow donors. Remarks on this clone: Its cognate antigen is unknown.

The sequencing input was PBMCs. The rearrangement links TRBV6-1 to TRBJ2-3, with TRBD2 as a possible D gene (6 bases). The sequence was obtained from a man aged 25 to 40 in good health and CMV-seronegative. In DNA, the CDR3 is TGTGCCAGCAGTGGGAGCGGGTTTAGCACAGATACGCAGTATTTT. It specifies CASSGSGFSTDTQYF.